This TCR beta chain was sequenced in a study of beta chain features in type 1 diabetes. Points from the study as a whole: The naive, central memory and Treg TCRB repertoires looked more alike in patients than they did in healthy donors.

The sequenced template was cDNA made from the entire isolated RNA. Here immunoSEQ multiplex PCR was the method, and the copy in TCRdb shows in-frame clones only, minus some. The sample carries about half a million clones, 30% recorded once. Every single donor gave one heparinised blood draw, and these averaged about 110 mL. J was trimmed by 5 bases and V by 4 bases; bases with no gene match: 0. Germline CDR1 is SGHTA and CDR2 is FQGNSA. The CDR3 totals 13 residues. This clone was seen just once. Its antigen is unidentified. The chain uses TRBV7-2 and TRBJ2-2; 8 nucleotides match TRBD1. The receptor was isolated from a man between 18 and 35 years old in good health. Sequences were obtained from naive CD4+ T cells from blood. In DNA form, the CDR3 reads TGTGCCAGCAGCTGGACAGGGACCGGGGAGCTGTTTTTT. It is translated as CASSWTGTGELFF.